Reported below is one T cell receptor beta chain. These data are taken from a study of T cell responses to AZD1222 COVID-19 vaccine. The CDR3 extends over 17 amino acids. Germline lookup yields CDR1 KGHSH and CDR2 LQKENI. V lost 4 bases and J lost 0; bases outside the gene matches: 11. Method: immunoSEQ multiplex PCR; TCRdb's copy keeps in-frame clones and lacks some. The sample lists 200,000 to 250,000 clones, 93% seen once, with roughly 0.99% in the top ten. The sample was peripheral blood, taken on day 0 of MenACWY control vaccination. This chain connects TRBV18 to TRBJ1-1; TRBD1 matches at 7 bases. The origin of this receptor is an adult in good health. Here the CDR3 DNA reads TGTGCCAGCTCACGGTGGGACAGCTTCTCCATGAACACTGAAGCTTTCTTT. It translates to CASSRWDSFSMNTEAFF.